This T cell receptor (beta chain) was sequenced for a study of blood T cells in healthy people across ages (dated by TCRdb to about 2015). Study-level background: Template switching captured roughly one uniquely barcoded TCR beta cDNA molecule per two T cells in model experiments. Donors of different ages were randomly distributed across sequencing lanes to avoid experimental bias. Using deep sequencing normalized with unique cDNA molecular identifiers, the study measured how TCR beta repertoire diversity changes with age. Donors were grouped into four age groups: young (average approximately 16 years), middle-aged (under 40), aged (around 56) and long-lived (approximately 81). Using the same blood draw, the study looked at two additional independent replicas of 1 million unique cDNA reads for two donors, one aged 18 to 30 and the other aged 80 or older. Points the paper makes about the study in general: The percentage of naive T cells measured by flow cytometry correlated strongly with observed TCR beta diversity. Observed TCR beta diversity per million T cells fell roughly linearly with age, and a significant reduction was already apparent by age roughly 40. Compared with the aged group, the long-lived group had more naive CD4+ T cells, fewer expanded clones and increased TCR diversity, a pattern suggesting age selection. Estimates of total diversity based on one million sequenced T cells were considered lower bounds and underestimates. The CMV infection status of donors was not known, potentially confounding age-related changes in expanded clonotypes. Because profiling used bulk unsorted PBMCs, naive and antigen-experienced compartments could not be compared conclusively.

The roughly 39 donors, aged about 6 to 90 years, were systemically healthy Caucasian individuals from Russia. Each donor gave 8 to 10 milliliters of peripheral blood, collected into EDTA-treated Vacutainer tubes. PBMCs were isolated by Ficoll-Paque density-gradient centrifugation, with at least 7 million obtained per sample. Total RNA, at least 6 micrograms per sample, was extracted from PBMCs with Trizol reagent. Naive CD45RAhigh/CD27high T cell percentages were measured by flow cytometry on a PBMC aliquot from every donor. For CDR1 and CDR2, the germline V gene (reference sequence) lists SEHNR and FQNEAQ. The junction shows trimming of 5 bases on V and 5 bases on J, plus 15 bases between the germline ends. Measured from the cysteine to the phenylalanine, the CDR3 is 14 residues long. The DNA shown is the 42-base CDR3, in frame from base 1. The library was obtained by 5' RACE. This sample was sequenced with an Illumina HiSeq 2500. The second PCR ran for about 7 to 11 cycles and used a J-beta primer mix along with a sample-barcoded 5' primer. A template-switch 5' adaptor carrying 12 random nucleotides introduced a unique molecular identifier onto each TCR beta cDNA molecule. Each sample yielded at least 2.5 million CDR3-containing paired-end reads. First-strand cDNA synthesis was performed from all RNA using the Mint cDNA synthesis kit, with priming by a TRBC-specific oligonucleotide. Following uracil-DNA glycosylase treatment, all cDNA underwent a first 18-cycle PCR with the universal primers M1SS and BC2_uni_R. As for the authors' bioinformatics: Normalization of each sample was performed by random selection of 1 million high-quality reads, each carrying a distinct molecular identifier. Instead of being binned into consensus sequences, reads that shared molecular identifiers were thrown out. CDR3 identification, clonotype clustering and error correction used MiTCR with a Q25 quality threshold and the strictest error-elimination algorithm. A nonparametric unseen species model using Euler transformation provided a lower-bound estimate of total TCR beta diversity. Through fastp at Q25 and MiXCR, TCRdb rebuilt clones from the public reads, retaining in-frame beta chains. Duplicate CDR3 protein sequences are folded into a single record with the most common DNA and genes. What appears here as the V and J calls and clone size reflects TCRdb's work, not the paper's. This sample is represented by hundreds of thousands of distinct CDR3 sequences; roughly 47% of them were singletons. The leading ten clones occupy 20% to 25% of the sample.

This clonotype was seen only a few times. This receptor's antigen is unknown. No much larger clone exists at a distance of one base, and base qualities are not known. The material sequenced was blood. This clonotype was obtained from a woman aged 55-69 years in good health. This chain is built from TRBV7-9 and TRBJ2-5; TRBD2 is perhaps the D gene, given 5 matching bases. The bases are TGTGCCAGCAGCGCCTCGGGAATGGTGGAGACCCAGTACTTC. This gives the protein CASSASGMVETQYF.